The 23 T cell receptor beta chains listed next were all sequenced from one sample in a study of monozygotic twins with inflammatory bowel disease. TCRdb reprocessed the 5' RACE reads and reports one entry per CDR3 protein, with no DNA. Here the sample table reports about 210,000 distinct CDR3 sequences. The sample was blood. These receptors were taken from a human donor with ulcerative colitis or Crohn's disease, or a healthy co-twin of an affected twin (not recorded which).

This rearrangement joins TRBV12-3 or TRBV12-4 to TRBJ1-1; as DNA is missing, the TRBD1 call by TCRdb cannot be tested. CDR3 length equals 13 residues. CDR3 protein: CASTSPSGSEAFF.

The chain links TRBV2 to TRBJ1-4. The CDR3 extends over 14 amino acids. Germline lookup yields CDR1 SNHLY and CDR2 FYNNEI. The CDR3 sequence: CASNPVATNEKLFF. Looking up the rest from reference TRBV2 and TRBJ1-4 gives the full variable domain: EPEVTQTPSHQVTQMGQEVILRCVPISNHLYFYWYRQILGQKVEFLVSFYNNEISEKSEIFDDQFSVERPDGSNFTLKIRSTKLEDSAMYFCASNPVATNEKLFFGSGTQLSVL.

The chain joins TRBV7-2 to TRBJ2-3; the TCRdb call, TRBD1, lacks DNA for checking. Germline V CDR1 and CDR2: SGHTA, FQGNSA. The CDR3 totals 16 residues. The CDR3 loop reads CASSLRPGQGEDTQYF.

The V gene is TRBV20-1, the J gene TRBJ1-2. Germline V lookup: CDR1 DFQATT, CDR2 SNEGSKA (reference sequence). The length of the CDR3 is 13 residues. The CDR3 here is CSAPWGGNYGYTF.

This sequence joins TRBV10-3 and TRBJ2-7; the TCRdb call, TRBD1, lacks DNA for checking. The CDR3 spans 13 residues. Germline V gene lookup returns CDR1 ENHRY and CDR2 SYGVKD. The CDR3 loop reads CAISSQGENEQYF.

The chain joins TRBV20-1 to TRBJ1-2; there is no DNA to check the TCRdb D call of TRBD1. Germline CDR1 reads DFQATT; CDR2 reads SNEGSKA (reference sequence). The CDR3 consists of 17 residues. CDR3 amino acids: CSARGGPGQGGNYGYTF.

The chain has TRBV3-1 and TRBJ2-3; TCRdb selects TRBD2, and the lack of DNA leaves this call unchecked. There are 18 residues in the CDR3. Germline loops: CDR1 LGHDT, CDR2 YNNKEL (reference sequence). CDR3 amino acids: CASSPRSSGGASTDTQYF.

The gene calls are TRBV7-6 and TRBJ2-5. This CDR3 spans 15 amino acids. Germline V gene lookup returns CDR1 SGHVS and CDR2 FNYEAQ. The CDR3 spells CASSLGDYGQETQYF.

The CDR3 reads CAISDSTGDPYNEQFF. The chain combines TRBV10-3 with TRBJ2-1. The CDR3 consists of 16 residues. Germline CDR1 is ENHRY and CDR2 is SYGVKD.

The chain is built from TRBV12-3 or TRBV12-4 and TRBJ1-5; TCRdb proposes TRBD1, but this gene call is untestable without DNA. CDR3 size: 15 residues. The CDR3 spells CASLRGRGSNQPQHF.

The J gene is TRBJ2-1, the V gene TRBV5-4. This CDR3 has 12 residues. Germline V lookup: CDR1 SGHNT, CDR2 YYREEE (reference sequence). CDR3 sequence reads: CASSLEYNEQFF.

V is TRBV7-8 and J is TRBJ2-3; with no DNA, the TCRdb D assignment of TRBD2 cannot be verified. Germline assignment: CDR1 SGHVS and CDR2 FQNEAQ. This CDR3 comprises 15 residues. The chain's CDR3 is CASSARLVFGDTQYF.

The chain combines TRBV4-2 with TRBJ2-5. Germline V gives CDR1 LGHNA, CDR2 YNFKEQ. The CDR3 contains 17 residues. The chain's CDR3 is CASSQDRGRRVQETQYF.

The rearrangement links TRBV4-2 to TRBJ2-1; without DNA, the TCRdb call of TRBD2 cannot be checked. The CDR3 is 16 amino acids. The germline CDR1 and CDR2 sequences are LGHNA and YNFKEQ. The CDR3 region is CASSQDLGGSYNEQFF.

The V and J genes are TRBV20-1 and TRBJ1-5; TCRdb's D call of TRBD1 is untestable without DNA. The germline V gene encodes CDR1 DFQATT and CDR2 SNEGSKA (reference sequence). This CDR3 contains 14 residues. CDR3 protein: CSAGDRRSNQPQHF.

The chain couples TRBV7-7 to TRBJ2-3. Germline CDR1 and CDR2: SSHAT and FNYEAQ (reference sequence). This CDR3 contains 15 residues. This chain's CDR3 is CASSLGEASTDTQYF.

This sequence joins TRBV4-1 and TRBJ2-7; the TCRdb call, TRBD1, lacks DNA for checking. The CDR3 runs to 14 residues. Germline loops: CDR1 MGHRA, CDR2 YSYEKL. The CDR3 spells CASSHLGRAEEQYF.

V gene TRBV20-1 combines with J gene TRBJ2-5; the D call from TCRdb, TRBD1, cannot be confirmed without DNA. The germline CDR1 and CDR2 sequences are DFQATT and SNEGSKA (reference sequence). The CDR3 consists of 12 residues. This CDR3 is CSAIRGIETQYF.

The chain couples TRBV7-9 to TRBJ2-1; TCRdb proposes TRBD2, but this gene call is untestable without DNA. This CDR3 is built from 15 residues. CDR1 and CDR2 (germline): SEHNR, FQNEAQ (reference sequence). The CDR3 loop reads CASSRGLALYNEQFF.

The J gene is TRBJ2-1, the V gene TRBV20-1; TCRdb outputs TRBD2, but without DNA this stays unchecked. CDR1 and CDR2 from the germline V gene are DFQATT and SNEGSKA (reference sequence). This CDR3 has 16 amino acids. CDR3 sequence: CSASTLDHVFREGQFF.

This chain's CDR3 is CASSPGAYYEQYF. The chain links TRBV2 to TRBJ2-7; no DNA is available, so the TRBD2 call from TCRdb remains unchecked. Per germline, CDR1 SNHLY and CDR2 FYNNEI. This CDR3 has 13 residues.

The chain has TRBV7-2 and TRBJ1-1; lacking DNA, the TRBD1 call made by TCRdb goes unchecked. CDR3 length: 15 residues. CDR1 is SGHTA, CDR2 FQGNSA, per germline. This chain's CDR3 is CASSFGTGANTEAFF.

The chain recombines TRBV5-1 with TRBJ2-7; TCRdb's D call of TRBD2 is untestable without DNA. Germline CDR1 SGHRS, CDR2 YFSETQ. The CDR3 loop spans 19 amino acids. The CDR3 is CASSLSPGTSGSSAYEQYF.